This T cell receptor beta chain came from a study of T cell repertoires in ileal Crohn's disease. Overall study context: Every patient was operated on for stricturing (61%) or penetrating (about 40%) complications. Overall study findings and caveats: Compared with CD4 T cells, sorted CD8 cells carried more expanded clones.

Per sample, roughly 500 nanograms of biopsy DNA were TCRB immunosequenced. Method: immunoSEQ multiplex PCR; TCRdb's copy keeps in-frame clones and lacks some. This table holds around 4,400 clones, roughly 69% found once. A note on this clone: The target antigen is unknown.

The germline gives CDR1 KGHSH, CDR2 LQKENI. There are 16 residues in the CDR3. Trimming took 2 bases from V and 2 from J; bases not matched to a gene: 7. Sequencing input: ileal tissue. This TCR derives from an adult with Crohn's disease. The chain recombines TRBV18 with TRBJ2-3; 7 bases agree with TRBD1. The CDR3 is CASSPGDRGFTDTQYF. The CDR3 DNA sequence: TGTGCCAGCTCACCAGGGGACAGAGGCTTCACAGATACGCAGTATTTT.